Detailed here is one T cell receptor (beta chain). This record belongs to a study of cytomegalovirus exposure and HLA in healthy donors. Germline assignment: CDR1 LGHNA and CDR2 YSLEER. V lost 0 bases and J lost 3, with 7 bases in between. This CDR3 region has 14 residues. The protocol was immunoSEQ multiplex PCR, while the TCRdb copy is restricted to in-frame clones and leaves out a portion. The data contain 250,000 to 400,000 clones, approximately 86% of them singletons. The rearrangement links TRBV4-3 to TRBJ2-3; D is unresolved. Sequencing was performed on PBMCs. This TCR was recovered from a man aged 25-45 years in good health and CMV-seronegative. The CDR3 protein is CASSQDEQTDTQYF. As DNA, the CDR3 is TGCGCCAGCAGCCAAGACGAACAGACAGATACGCAGTATTTT.